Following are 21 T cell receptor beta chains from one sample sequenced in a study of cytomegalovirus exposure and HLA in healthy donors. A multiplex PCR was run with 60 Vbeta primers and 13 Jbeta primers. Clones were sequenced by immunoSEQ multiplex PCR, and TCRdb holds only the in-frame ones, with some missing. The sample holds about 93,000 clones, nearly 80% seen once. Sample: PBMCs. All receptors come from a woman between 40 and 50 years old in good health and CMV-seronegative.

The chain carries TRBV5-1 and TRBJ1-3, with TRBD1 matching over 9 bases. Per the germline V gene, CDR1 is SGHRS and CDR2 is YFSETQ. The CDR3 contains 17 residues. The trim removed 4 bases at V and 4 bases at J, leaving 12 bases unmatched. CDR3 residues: CASSLRTGDLLGNTIYF. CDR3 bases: TGCGCCAGCAGCCTCCGGACAGGGGATCTCCTCGGAAACACCATATATTTT.

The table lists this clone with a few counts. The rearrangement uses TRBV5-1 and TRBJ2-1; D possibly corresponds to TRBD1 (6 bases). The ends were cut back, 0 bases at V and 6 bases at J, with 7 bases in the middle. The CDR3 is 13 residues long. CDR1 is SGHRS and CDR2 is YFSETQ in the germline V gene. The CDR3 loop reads CASSLVQGNEQFF. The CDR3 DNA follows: TGCGCCAGCAGCTTGGTACAGGGCAATGAGCAGTTCTTC.

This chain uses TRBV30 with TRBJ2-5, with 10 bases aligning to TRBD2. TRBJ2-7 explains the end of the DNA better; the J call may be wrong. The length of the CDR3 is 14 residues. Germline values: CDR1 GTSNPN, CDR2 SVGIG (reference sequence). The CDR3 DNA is TGTGCCTGGAGTTGGCCTAGCGGGAGTTACGAGCAGTACTTC. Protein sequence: CAWSWPSGSYEQYF.

CDR3 nucleotides: TGTGCCAGCAGCCCGGAGATCCCTGGAAACACCATATATTTT. It yields the protein CASSPEIPGNTIYF. This sequence joins TRBV5-4 and TRBJ1-3, with unresolved D. The CDR3 runs 14 residues. The germline V gene has CDR1 SGHNT and CDR2 YYREEE (reference sequence). The V and J ends lost 4 bases and 2 bases respectively, with 10 bases between them.

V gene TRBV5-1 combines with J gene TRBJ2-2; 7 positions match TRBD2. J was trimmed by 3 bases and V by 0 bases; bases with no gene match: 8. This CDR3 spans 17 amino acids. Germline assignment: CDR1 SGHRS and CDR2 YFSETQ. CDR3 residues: CASSLAGLAEYTGELFF. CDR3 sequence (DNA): TGCGCCAGCAGCTTGGCCGGGCTAGCGGAGTACACCGGGGAGCTGTTTTTT.

DNA of the CDR3: TGTGCCAGCAAAGAGACAGGTGACCCTGAGCAGTTCTTC. This translates into CASKETGDPEQFF. V is TRBV6-5 and J is TRBJ2-1; tentative D call: TRBD1 (6 bases). V was clipped by 7 bases and J by 9 bases, with 16 bases between them. In germline, CDR1 is MNHEY, CDR2 SVGAGI. CDR3 size: 13 residues.

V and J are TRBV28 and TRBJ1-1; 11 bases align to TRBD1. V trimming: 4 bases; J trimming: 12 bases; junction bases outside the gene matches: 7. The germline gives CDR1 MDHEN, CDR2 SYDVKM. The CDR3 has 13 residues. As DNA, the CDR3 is TGTGCCAGCAGTTCGGGACAGGGGGGGAGAACTTTCTTT. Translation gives CASSSGQGGRTFF.

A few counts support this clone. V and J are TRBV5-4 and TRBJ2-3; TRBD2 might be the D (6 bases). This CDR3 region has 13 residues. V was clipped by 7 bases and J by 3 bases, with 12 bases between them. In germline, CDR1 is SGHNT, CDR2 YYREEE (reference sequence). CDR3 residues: CASGRDETDTQYF. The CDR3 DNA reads TGTGCCAGCGGGCGGGATGAAACAGATACGCAGTATTTT.

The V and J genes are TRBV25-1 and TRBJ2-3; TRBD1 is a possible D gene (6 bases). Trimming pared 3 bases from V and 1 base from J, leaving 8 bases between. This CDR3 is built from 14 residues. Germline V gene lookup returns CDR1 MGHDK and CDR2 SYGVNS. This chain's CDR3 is CASSDPGGTDTQYF. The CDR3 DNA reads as TGTGCCAGCAGTGATCCAGGGGGCACAGATACGCAGTATTTT.

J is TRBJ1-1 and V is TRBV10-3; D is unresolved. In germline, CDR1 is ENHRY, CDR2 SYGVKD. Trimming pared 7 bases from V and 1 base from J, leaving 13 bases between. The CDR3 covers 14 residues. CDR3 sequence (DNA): TGTGCCATCACCCCCTGGGAGGGGAACACTGAAGCTTTCTTT. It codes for CAITPWEGNTEAFF.

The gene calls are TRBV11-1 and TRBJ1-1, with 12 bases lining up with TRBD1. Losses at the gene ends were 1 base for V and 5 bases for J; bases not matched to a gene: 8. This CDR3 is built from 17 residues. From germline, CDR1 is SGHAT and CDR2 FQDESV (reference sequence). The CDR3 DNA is TGTGCCAGCAGCTTAGTCAGGGACAGGGGGCGATATACTGAAGCTTTCTTT. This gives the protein CASSLVRDRGRYTEAFF.

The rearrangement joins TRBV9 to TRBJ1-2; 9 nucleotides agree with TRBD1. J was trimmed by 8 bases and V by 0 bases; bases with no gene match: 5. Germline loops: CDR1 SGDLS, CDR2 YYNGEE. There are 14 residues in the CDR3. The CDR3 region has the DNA TGTGCCAGCAGCGTAGATCACAGGGGGCAAGGCTACACCTTC. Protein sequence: CASSVDHRGQGYTF.

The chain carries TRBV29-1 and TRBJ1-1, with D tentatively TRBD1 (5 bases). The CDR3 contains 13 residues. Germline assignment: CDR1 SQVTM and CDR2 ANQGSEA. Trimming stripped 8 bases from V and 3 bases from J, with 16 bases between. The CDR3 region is CSSRQTDDTEAFF. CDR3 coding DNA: TGCAGCTCTCGACAGACGGATGACACTGAAGCTTTCTTT.

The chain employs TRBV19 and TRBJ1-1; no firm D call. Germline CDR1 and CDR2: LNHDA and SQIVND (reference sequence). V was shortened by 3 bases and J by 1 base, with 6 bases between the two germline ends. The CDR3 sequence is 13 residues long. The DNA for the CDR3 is TGTGCCAGTAGTATTTCGGGGAACACTGAAGCTTTCTTT. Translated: CASSISGNTEAFF.

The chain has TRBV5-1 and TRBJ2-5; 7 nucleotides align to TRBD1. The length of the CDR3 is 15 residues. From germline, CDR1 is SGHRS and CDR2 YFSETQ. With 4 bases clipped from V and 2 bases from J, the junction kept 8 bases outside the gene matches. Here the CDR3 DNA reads TGCGCCAGCAGCCCGAGGGACAGTCCTCAAGAGACCCAGTACTTC. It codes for CASSPRDSPQETQYF. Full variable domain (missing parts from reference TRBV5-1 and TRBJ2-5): KAGVTQTPRYLIKTRGQQVTLSCSPISGHRSVSWYQQTPGQGLQFLFEYFSETQRNKGNFPGRFSGRQFSNSRSEMNVSTLELGDSALYLCASSPRDSPQETQYFGPGTRLLVL.

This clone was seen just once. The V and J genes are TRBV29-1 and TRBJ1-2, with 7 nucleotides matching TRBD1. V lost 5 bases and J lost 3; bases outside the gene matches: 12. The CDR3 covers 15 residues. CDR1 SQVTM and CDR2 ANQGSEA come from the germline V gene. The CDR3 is CSVNDRDSRDYGYTF. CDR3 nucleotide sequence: TGCAGCGTTAATGACCGGGACAGCCGGGACTATGGCTACACCTTC.

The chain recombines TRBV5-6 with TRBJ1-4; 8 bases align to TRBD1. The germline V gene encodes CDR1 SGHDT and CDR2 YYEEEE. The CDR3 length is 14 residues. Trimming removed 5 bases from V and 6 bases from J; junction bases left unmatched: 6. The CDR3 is CASSRQGAYEKLFF. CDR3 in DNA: TGTGCCAGCAGTCGTCAGGGGGCATATGAAAAACTGTTTTTT.

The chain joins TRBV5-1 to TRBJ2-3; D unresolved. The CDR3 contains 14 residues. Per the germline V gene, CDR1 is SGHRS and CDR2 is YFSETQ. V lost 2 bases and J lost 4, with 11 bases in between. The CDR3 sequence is CASSFQRSPDTQYF. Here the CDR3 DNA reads TGCGCCAGCAGCTTCCAGCGTAGTCCAGATACGCAGTATTTT. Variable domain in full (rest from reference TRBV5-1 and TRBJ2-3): KAGVTQTPRYLIKTRGQQVTLSCSPISGHRSVSWYQQTPGQGLQFLFEYFSETQRNKGNFPGRFSGRQFSNSRSEMNVSTLELGDSALYLCASSFQRSPDTQYFGPGTRLTVL.

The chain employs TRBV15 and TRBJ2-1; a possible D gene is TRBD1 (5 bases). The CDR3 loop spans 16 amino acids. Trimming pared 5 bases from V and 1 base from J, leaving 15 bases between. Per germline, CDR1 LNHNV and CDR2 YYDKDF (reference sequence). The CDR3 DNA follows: TGTGCCACCAGCGCACGACAGAAGTTTTCCTACAATGAGCAGTTCTTC. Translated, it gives CATSARQKFSYNEQFF. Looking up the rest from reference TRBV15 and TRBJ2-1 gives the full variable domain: DAMVIQNPRYQVTQFGKPVTLSCSQTLNHNVMYWYQQKSSQAPKLLFHYYDKDFNNEADTPDNFQSRRPNTSFCFLDIRSPGLGDTAMYLCATSARQKFSYNEQFFGPGTRLTVL.

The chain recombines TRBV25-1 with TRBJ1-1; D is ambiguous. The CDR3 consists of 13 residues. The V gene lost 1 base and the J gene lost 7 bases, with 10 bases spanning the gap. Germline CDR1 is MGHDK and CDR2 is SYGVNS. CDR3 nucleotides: TGTGCCAGCAGTGAATTCGGAGGCAGTGAAGCTTTCTTT. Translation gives CASSEFGGSEAFF.

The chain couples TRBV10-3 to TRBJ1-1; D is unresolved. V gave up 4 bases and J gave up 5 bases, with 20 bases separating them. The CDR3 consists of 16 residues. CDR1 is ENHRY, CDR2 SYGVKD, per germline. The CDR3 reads CAISGVGLGRETEAFF. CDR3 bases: TGTGCCATCAGTGGGGTGGGGTTGGGGAGAGAAACTGAAGCTTTCTTT.